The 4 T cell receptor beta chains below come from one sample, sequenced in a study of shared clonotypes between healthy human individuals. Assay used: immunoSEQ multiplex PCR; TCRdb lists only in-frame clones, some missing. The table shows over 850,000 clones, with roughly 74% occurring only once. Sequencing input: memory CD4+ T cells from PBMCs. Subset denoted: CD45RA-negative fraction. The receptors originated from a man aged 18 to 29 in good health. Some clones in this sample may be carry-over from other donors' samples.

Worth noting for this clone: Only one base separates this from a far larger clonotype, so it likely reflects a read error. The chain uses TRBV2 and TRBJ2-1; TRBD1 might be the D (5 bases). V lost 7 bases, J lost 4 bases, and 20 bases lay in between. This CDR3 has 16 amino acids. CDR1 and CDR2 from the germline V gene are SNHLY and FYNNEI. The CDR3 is CASNYQGTSSYNEQFF. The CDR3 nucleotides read TGTGCCAGCAACTATCAGGGCACTTCTTCTTACAATGAGCAGTTCTTC. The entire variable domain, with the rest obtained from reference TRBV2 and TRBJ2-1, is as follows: EPEVTQTPSHQVTQMGQEVILRCVPISNHLYFYWYRQILGQKVEFLVSFYNNEISEKSEIFDDQFSVERPDGSNFTLKIRSTKLEDSAMYFCASNYQGTSSYNEQFFGPGTRLTVL.

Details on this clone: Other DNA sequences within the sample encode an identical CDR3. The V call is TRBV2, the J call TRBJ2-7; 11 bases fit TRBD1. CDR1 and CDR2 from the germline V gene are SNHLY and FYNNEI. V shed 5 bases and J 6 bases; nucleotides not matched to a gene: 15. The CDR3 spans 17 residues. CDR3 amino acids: CASSKTRTGGASVEQYF. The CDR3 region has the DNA TGTGCCAGCAGTAAGACGCGGACAGGGGGCGCGTCTGTCGAGCAGTACTTC.

The CDR3 here is CASRPGQVYEQYF. The CDR3 region has the DNA TGTGCCAGCAGGCCGGGACAGGTTTACGAGCAGTACTTC. The V gene is TRBV28, the J gene TRBJ2-7; 8 nucleotides line up with TRBD1. CDR1 MDHEN and CDR2 SYDVKM come from the germline V gene. The V gene end was trimmed by 6 bases and the J gene end by 4 bases; junction bases not matched to a gene: 5. This CDR3 has 13 residues.

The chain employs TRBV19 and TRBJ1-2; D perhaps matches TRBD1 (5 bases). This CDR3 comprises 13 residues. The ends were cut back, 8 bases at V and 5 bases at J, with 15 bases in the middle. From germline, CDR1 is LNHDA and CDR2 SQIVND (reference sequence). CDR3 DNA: TGTGCCAGTTCGGCTTGGGGGTGGTATGGCTACACCTTC. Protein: CASSAWGWYGYTF.